This TCR beta chain came from a study of blood T cell repertoires in COVID-19. About the research overall: There were acute and convalescent COVID-19 samples, and they came from the United States, Italy and Spain.

Looked up from germline, CDR1 is LGHNT and CDR2 is FRNRAP. The CDR3 is 14 amino acids. V dropped 6 bases and J dropped 6; count of bases not matched to a gene: 5. Living in 25 or so US areas, the participants were between about 18 and 90 years of age. Participants had their cohort set by participant-reported clinical history. The table came from immunoSEQ multiplex PCR; TCRdb's copy has only in-frame clones and leaves some out. The sample holds 180,000 or so clones, approximately 90% seen once. This clone was seen a handful of times. This chain uses TRBV12-5 with TRBJ1-5; 10 nucleotides align to TRBD1. The receptor was derived from a woman aged 18-29 years who had recovered from COVID-19. The sequenced material came from PBMCs or T cells enriched from blood (not recorded which). The CDR3 here is CASGGTGAGQPQHF. The CDR3, as DNA: TGTGCTAGTGGCGGGACAGGGGCCGGTCAGCCCCAGCATTTT.